This record looks at one TCR beta chain sequence and its context. Its antigen remains unknown. Exclusion criteria comprised uncontrolled infection, other autoimmune disease, pregnancy or lactation. An approximately 10 ml volume of fresh peripheral blood provided the PBMCs. The CDR3 extends over 17 amino acids. The V gene's germline CDR1 is MGHRA and CDR2 YSYEKL. V gave up 4 bases and J gave up 1 base; unmatched junction bases: 13. This sample is drawn from a study of T cells in Graves' hyperthyroidism and ophthalmopathy. About the research overall: Sampling of peripheral blood happened at initial diagnosis, prior to any treatment.

There were TCR beta CDR3 regions amplified from RNA transcripts. TCR CDR3 underwent first-round RT-PCR with the HTBI primer set. TCRdb processed the multiplex PCR reads anew with MiXCR; each CDR3 protein has one entry. The data show around 610,000 distinct CDR3 sequences, with about 14% seen just once and over 3.5% held by the top ten. Study-level results: Ophthalmopathy, as predicted by the model, came a median roughly 6.5 months after the prediction.

The chain links TRBV4-1 to TRBJ2-7, with 7 bases lining up with TRBD1. The clonotype originates from a woman between 40 and 55 years old with Graves' ophthalmopathy. The source material was blood. Written as DNA, the CDR3 is TGCGCCAGCAGCCGCCGCTCCGGGACAGAGGAGTCCTACGAGCAGTACTTC. Encoded protein: CASSRRSGTEESYEQYF.